This TCR beta chain is drawn from a study of beta chain features in type 1 diabetes. The authors reverse transcribed all of the isolated RNA, so sequencing captured expressed TCRB transcripts. The data were produced by immunoSEQ multiplex PCR, yet TCRdb's version contains in-frame clones alone and is incomplete. The repertoire consists of 130,000 or so clones, with roughly 9.3% occurring once and the leading ten covering nearly 0.65%. Points from the study as a whole: Patients showed naive, central memory and Treg TCRB repertoires that appeared more similar than those of healthy donors. Small HLA sub-analyses could not settle whether HLA shapes TCRB rearrangement.

This clone was detected ten times or more. The antigen is undetermined. This sample includes further DNA sequences coding for the same CDR3. Germline-derived CDR1 and CDR2 are SGHAT and FQNNGV. The CDR3 totals 15 residues. The trim removed 2 bases at V and 2 bases at J, leaving 1 base unmatched. Sequencing used central memory CD4+ T cells from blood. The source of this sequence is a woman in her forties in good health. The chain is built from TRBV11-2 and TRBJ2-2, with 8 bases identical to TRBD2. The CDR3 spells CASSLTSGNTGELFF. The CDR3 DNA reads as TGTGCCAGCAGCTTAACTAGCGGTAACACCGGGGAGCTGTTTTTT.